A selection of T cell receptor beta chains follows, all from one sample in a study of CD8+ T cells in alopecia areata. The data were produced by immunoSEQ multiplex PCR, yet TCRdb's version contains in-frame clones alone and is incomplete. This sample yields around 170,000 clones, of which 51% are seen a single time; 10% belongs to the top ten. This specimen consisted of CD8+ T cells sorted from blood, obtained between weeks 51 and 52, from a patient treated with tofacitinib. Source of these receptors: a human donor with alopecia areata. Both conserved end residues are part of each CDR3. D genes are given only for firm matches. A clone size is listed for some rows: how often the clone was seen (once, few, many), or a class if it is expanded.

d_gene: TRBD2; j_gene: TRBJ2-4; v_gene: TRBV6-6; abundance: few; CDR3nt: TGTGCCAGCAGTGACAGCGGGGGGGCCAACATTCAGTACTTC; CDR3aa: CASSDSGGANIQYF
d_gene: -; j_gene: TRBJ1-4; v_gene: TRBV4-1; abundance: -; CDR3nt: TGCGCCAGCAGCCAGCCCGTCCGAGGGGCTAATGAAAAACTGTTTTTT; CDR3aa: CASSQPVRGANEKLFF
d_gene: TRBD1; j_gene: TRBJ1-1; v_gene: TRBV29-1; abundance: few; CDR3nt: TGCAGCGTGGGGGACAGGTTAGCTTTCTTT; CDR3aa: CSVGDRLAFF
d_gene: TRBD2; j_gene: TRBJ2-3; v_gene: TRBV19; abundance: few; CDR3nt: TGTGCCAGTAGTATGGTTAGCGGGGGGCCTCGGCGGAAGACAGATACGCAGTATTTT; CDR3aa: CASSMVSGGPRRKTDTQYF
d_gene: TRBD1; j_gene: TRBJ1-1; v_gene: TRBV30; abundance: -; CDR3nt: TGTGCCTGGAGTAGGACAGGTTGGATGGAAGCTTTCTTT; CDR3aa: CAWSRTGWMEAFF
d_gene: -; j_gene: TRBJ2-3; v_gene: TRBV7-8; abundance: -; CDR3nt: TGTGCCAGCAGCTTAGATATGGCAGGGAGCCGGTGGAATTTT; CDR3aa: CASSLDMAGSRWNF
d_gene: -; j_gene: TRBJ1-2; v_gene: TRBV29-1; abundance: -; CDR3nt: TGCAGCGTTGACGCCAGTAACTATGGCTACACCTTC; CDR3aa: CSVDASNYGYTF
d_gene: -; j_gene: TRBJ1-2; v_gene: TRBV6-6; abundance: -; CDR3nt: TGTGCCAGCAGTTACTCGGGCGGAGTTTCCTATGGCTACACCTTC; CDR3aa: CASSYSGGVSYGYTF
d_gene: -; j_gene: TRBJ2-1; v_gene: TRBV30; abundance: -; CDR3nt: TGTGCCTGGAGTGTCGGTTTTAGGCTAGAGCAGTTCTTC; CDR3aa: CAWSVGFRLEQFF
d_gene: TRBD2; j_gene: TRBJ2-7; v_gene: TRBV10-3; abundance: -; CDR3nt: TGTGCCATCAGTGAGGCGGGGGGACTGCCGAACTACGAGCAGTACTTC; CDR3aa: CAISEAGGLPNYEQYF
d_gene: TRBD1; j_gene: TRBJ2-7; v_gene: TRBV15; abundance: -; CDR3nt: TGTGCCACCGGACAGGGCCACTACGAGCAGTACTTC; CDR3aa: CATGQGHYEQYF
d_gene: TRBD1; j_gene: TRBJ2-7; v_gene: TRBV5-6; abundance: -; CDR3nt: TGTGCCAGCAGCTTACTCGTGACAGGGTACGAGCAGTACTTC; CDR3aa: CASSLLVTGYEQYF
d_gene: -; j_gene: TRBJ2-1; v_gene: TRBV4-3; abundance: -; CDR3nt: TGCGCCAGCAGCCAAGATCCTGTGACGAGCTCCTACAATGAGCAGTTCTTC; CDR3aa: CASSQDPVTSSYNEQFF
d_gene: -; j_gene: TRBJ1-6; v_gene: TRBV4-1; abundance: -; CDR3nt: TGCGCCAGCAGCCAAGATGTGGGCCGCTTCTATAATTCACCCCTCCACTTT; CDR3aa: CASSQDVGRFYNSPLHF
d_gene: -; j_gene: TRBJ2-7; v_gene: TRBV19; abundance: once; CDR3nt: TGTGCCAGTAGCCTTATAGGGGCAGGCAACGAGCAGTACTTC; CDR3aa: CASSLIGAGNEQYF
d_gene: -; j_gene: TRBJ2-7; v_gene: TRBV13; abundance: few; CDR3nt: TGTGCCAGCAGCTCAGTGAGCCGGAACTACGAGCAGTACTTC; CDR3aa: CASSSVSRNYEQYF
d_gene: TRBD1; j_gene: TRBJ2-7; v_gene: TRBV13; abundance: -; CDR3nt: TGTGCCAGCAGCCCGAGCGGACAGGGGGCCTACGAGCAGTACTTC; CDR3aa: CASSPSGQGAYEQYF
d_gene: -; j_gene: TRBJ2-7; v_gene: TRBV7-9; abundance: few; CDR3nt: TGTGCCAGCAGCTCAGTCCGGGACACCACCTACGAGCAGTACTTC; CDR3aa: CASSSVRDTTYEQYF
d_gene: -; j_gene: TRBJ2-1; v_gene: TRBV6-5; abundance: -; CDR3nt: TGTGCCAGCAGTTACGGGCCTGAAAAGTTCTTC; CDR3aa: CASSYGPEKFF
d_gene: -; j_gene: TRBJ2-7; v_gene: TRBV29-1; abundance: -; CDR3nt: TGCAGCGTCCGGGCTTGGGGGACGGACGAGCAGTACTTC; CDR3aa: CSVRAWGTDEQYF
d_gene: -; j_gene: TRBJ1-2; v_gene: TRBV30; abundance: few; CDR3nt: TGTGCCTGGGTGGACAGTCCTAACTATGGCTACACCTTC; CDR3aa: CAWVDSPNYGYTF
d_gene: -; j_gene: TRBJ2-5; v_gene: TRBV5-4; abundance: few; CDR3nt: TGTGCCAGCAGCTGGGAGAGGGGCGGCGAGACCCAGTACTTC; CDR3aa: CASSWERGGETQYF
d_gene: TRBD2; j_gene: TRBJ2-2; v_gene: TRBV11-2; abundance: -; CDR3nt: TGTGCCAGCAATAGACTAGCCGGAGAGGGGGAGCTGTTTTTT; CDR3aa: CASNRLAGEGELFF
d_gene: -; j_gene: TRBJ1-5; v_gene: TRBV6-5; abundance: few; CDR3nt: TGTGCCAGCAGGCGGAGTAGCTTGGTTTATCAGCCCCAGCATTTT; CDR3aa: CASRRSSLVYQPQHF
d_gene: -; j_gene: TRBJ2-7; v_gene: TRBV29-1; abundance: few; CDR3nt: TGCAGCGTGGAATGGGGGGAAGAGGCACTCGAGCAGTACTTC; CDR3aa: CSVEWGEEALEQYF
d_gene: -; j_gene: TRBJ1-1; v_gene: TRBV29-1; abundance: -; CDR3nt: TGCAGCCATAAACCATTACAGGGCCCGCACACTGAAGCTTTCTTT; CDR3aa: CSHKPLQGPHTEAFF
d_gene: -; j_gene: TRBJ2-4; v_gene: TRBV13; abundance: -; CDR3nt: TGTGCCAGCAGCTTATCGGGCGCGGGGATCAAAAACATTCAGTACTTC; CDR3aa: CASSLSGAGIKNIQYF
d_gene: TRBD1; j_gene: TRBJ1-5; v_gene: TRBV6-5; abundance: -; CDR3nt: TGTGCCAGCAGTGGGGGACAGATCAATCAGCCCCAGCATTTT; CDR3aa: CASSGGQINQPQHF
d_gene: TRBD1; j_gene: TRBJ2-7; v_gene: TRBV10-1; abundance: -; CDR3nt: TGCGCCAGCAGTGGACGACAGGGGGAACCGTACTTC; CDR3aa: CASSGRQGEPYF
d_gene: -; j_gene: TRBJ2-7; v_gene: TRBV9; abundance: few; CDR3nt: TGTGCCAGCAGCGTAGCCCCCGACGCGTCCTACGAGCAGTACTTC; CDR3aa: CASSVAPDASYEQYF
d_gene: -; j_gene: TRBJ1-1; v_gene: TRBV19; abundance: few; CDR3nt: TGTGCCAGTAGCCCTAAGACCGGGGGCCCGAACACTGAAGCTTTCTTT; CDR3aa: CASSPKTGGPNTEAFF
d_gene: -; j_gene: TRBJ1-1; v_gene: TRBV2; abundance: -; CDR3nt: TGTGCCAGCAGTTCACAACCGGGATACACTGAAGCTTTCTTT; CDR3aa: CASSSQPGYTEAFF
d_gene: TRBD2; j_gene: TRBJ2-3; v_gene: TRBV11-2; abundance: -; CDR3nt: TGTGCCAGCAGCTCTCGACTAGCGGGGCTAAACACAGATACGCAGTATTTT; CDR3aa: CASSSRLAGLNTDTQYF
d_gene: -; j_gene: TRBJ2-7; v_gene: TRBV19; abundance: -; CDR3nt: TGTGCCAGTAGTGACCCCACTCTCGCGTTCGAGCAGTACTTC; CDR3aa: CASSDPTLAFEQYF